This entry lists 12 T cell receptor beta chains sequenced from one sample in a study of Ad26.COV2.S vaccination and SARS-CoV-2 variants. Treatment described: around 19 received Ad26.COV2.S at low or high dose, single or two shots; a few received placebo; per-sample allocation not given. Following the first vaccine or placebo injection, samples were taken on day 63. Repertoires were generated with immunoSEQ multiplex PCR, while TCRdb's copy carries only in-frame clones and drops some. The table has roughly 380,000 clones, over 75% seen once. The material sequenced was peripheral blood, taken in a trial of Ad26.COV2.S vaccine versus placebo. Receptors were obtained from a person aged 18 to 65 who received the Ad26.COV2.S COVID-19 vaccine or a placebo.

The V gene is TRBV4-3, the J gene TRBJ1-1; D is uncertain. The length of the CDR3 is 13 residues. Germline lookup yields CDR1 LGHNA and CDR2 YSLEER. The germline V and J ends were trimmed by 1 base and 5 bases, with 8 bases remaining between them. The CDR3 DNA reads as TGCGCCAGCAGCCAAGTCATGGGTACTGAAGCTTTCTTT. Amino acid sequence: CASSQVMGTEAFF.

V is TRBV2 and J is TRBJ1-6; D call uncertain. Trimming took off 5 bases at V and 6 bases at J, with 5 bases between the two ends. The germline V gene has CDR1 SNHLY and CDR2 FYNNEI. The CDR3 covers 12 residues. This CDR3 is CASSYLNSPLHF. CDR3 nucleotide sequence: TGTGCCAGCAGTTATCTTAATTCACCCCTCCACTTT.

CDR3 in DNA: TGTGCCAGCGGCCCGGGACTAGCGAGCTACGAGCAGTACTTC. Protein: CASGPGLASYEQYF. The V and J genes are TRBV6-5 and TRBJ2-7, with TRBD2 matching 10 bases. The CDR3 sequence is 14 residues long. V gave up 8 bases and J gave up 3 bases; unmatched junction bases: 7. Per the germline V gene, CDR1 is MNHEY and CDR2 is SVGAGI.

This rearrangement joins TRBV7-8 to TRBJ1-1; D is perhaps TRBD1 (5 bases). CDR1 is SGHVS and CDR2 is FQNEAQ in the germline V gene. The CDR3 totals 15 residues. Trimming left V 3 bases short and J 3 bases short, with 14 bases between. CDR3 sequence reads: CASSLVPGRYTEAFF. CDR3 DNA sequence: TGTGCCAGCAGCTTGGTTCCAGGGAGGTACACTGAAGCTTTCTTT.

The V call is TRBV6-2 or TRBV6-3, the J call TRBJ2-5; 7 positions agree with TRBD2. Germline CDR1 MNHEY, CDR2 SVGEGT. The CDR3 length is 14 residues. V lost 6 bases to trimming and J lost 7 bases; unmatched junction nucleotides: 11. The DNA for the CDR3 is TGTGCCAGCAGCCCCTGGACTAGGGGCACGACCCAGTACTTC. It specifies CASSPWTRGTTQYF.

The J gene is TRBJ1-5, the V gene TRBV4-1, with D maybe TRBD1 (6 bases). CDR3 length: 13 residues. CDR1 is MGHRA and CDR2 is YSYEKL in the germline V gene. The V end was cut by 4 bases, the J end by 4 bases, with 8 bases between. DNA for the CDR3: TGCGCCAGCAGCCCTCAGGGGAATCAGCCCCAGCATTTT. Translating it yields CASSPQGNQPQHF.

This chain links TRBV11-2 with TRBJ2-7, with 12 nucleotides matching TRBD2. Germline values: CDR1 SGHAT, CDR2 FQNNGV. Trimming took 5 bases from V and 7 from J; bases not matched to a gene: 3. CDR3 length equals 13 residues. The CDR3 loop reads CASSTGLAGEQYF. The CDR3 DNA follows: TGTGCCAGCAGCACCGGACTAGCGGGGGAGCAGTACTTC.

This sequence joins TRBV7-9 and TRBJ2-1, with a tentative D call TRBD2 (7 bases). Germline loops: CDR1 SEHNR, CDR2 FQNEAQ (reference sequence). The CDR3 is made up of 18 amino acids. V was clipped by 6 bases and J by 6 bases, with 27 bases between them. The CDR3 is CASSPNNRGAIRGNEQFF. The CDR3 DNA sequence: TGTGCCAGCAGTCCAAATAACCGGGGGGCAATACGGGGCAATGAGCAGTTCTTC.

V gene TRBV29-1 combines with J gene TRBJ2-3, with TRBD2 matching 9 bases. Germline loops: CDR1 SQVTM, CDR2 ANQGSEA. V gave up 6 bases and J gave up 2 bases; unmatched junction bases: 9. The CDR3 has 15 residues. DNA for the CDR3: TGCAGCGTGGCCCTAAGCGGGGGGCTCACAGATACGCAGTATTTT. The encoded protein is CSVALSGGLTDTQYF.

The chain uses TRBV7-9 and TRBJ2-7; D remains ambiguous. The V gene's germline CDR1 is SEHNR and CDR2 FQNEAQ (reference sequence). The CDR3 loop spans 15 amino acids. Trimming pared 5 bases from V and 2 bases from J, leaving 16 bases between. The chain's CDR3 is CASSQTRLMPYEQYF. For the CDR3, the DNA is TGTGCCAGCAGCCAAACACGGCTCATGCCCTACGAGCAGTACTTC.

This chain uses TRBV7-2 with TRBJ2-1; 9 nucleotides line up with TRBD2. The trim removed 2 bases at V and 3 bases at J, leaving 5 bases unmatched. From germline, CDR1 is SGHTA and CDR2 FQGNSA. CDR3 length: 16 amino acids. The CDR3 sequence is CASSLNPSGNYNEQFF. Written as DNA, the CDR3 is TGTGCCAGCAGCTTAAATCCTAGCGGGAACTACAATGAGCAGTTCTTC.

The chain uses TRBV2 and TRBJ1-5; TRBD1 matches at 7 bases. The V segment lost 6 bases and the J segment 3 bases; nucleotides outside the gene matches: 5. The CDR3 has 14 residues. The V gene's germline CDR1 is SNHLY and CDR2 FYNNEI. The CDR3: CASSRDSSNQPQHF. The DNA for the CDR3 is TGTGCCAGCAGCCGGGACAGCTCCAATCAGCCCCAGCATTTT.